This TCR beta chain was captured in a study of T cell responses to AZD1222 COVID-19 vaccine. Study-wide points: Seropositive status at baseline applied to only six AZD1222 recipients. None of the repertoires were sampled until the peak T cell response had passed. Clonal diversity may have been underestimated, and the donors were mostly white British, with more females than males. Regions left unmutated in variants are reportedly the target of nearly half of spike-specific TCRs.

With regard to this clone: Its specificity is unknown.

The table came from immunoSEQ multiplex PCR; TCRdb's copy has only in-frame clones and leaves some out. The sample yields roughly 120,000 clones, 70% to 85% seen once. With 4 bases clipped from V and 2 bases from J, the junction kept 7 bases outside the gene matches. The CDR3 loop spans 15 amino acids. Germline V lookup: CDR1 SGHVS, CDR2 FQNEAQ. The starting material was peripheral blood, obtained on day 0 of AZD1222 vaccination. The chain uses TRBV7-8 and TRBJ1-2; 7 bases agree with TRBD1. The TCR was taken from an adult in good health. CDR3 sequence: CASSSPTDRNYGYTF. Here the CDR3 DNA reads TGTGCCAGCAGCTCACCCACGGACAGGAACTATGGCTACACCTTC.